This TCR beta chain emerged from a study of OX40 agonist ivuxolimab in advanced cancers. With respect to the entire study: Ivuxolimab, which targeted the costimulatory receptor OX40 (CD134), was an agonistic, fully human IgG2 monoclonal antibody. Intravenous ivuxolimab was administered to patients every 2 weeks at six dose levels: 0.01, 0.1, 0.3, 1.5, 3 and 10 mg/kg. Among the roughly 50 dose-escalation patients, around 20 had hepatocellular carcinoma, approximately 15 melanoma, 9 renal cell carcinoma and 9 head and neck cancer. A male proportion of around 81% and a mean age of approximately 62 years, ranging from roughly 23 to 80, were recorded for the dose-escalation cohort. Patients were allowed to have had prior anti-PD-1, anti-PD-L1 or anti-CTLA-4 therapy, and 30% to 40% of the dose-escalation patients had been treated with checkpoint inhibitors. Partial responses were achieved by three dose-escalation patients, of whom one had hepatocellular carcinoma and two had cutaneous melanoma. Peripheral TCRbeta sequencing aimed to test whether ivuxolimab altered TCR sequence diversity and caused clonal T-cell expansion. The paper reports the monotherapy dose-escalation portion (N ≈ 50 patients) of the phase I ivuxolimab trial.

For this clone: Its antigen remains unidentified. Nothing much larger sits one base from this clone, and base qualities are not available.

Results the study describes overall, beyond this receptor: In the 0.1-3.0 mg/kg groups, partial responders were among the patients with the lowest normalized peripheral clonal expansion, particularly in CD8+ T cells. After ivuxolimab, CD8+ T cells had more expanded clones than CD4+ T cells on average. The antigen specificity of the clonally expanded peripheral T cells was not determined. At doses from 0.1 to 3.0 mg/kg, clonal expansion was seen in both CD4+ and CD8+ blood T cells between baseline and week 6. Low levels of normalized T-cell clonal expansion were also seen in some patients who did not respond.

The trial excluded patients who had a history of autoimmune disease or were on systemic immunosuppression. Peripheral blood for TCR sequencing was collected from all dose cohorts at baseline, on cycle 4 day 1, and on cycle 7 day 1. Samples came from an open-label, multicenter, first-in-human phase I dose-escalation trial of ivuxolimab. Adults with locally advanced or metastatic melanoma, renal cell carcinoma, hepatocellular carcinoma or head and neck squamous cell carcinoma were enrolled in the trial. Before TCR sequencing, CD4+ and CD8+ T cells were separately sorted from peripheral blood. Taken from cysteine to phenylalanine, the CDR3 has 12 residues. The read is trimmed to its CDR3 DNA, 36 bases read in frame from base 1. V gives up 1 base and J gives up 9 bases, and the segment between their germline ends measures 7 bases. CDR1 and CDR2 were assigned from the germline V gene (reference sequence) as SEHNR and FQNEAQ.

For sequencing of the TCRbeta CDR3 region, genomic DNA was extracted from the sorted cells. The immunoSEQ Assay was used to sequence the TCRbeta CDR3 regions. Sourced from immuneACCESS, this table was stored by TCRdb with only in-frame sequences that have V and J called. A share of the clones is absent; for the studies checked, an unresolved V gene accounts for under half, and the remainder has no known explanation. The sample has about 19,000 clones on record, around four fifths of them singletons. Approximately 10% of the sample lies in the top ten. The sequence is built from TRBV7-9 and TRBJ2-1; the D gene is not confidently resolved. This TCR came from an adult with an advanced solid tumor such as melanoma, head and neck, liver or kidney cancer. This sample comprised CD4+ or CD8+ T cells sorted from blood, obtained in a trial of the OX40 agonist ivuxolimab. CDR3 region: CASSLDVPEQFF. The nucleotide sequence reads TGTGCCAGCAGCTTAGACGTGCCTGAGCAGTTCTTC. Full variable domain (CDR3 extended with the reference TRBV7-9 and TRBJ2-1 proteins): DTGVSQNPRHKITKRGQNVTFRCDPISEHNRLYWYRQTLGQGPEFLTYFQNEAQLEKSRLLSDRFSAERPKGSFSTLEIQRTEQGDSAMYLCASSLDVPEQFFGPGTRLTVL.